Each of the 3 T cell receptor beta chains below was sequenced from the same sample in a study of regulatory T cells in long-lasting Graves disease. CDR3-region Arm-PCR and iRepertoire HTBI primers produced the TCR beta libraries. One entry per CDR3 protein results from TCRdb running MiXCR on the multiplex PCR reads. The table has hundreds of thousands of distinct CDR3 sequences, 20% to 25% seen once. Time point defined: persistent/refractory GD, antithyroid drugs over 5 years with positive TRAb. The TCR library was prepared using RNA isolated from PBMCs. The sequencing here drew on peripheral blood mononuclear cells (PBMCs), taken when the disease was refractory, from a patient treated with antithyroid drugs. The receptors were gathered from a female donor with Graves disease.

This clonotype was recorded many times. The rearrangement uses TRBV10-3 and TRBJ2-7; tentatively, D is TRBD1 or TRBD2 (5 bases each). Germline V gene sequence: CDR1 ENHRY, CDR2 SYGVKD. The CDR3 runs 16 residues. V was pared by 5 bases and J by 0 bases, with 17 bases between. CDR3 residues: CAISNPDRDGSYEQYF. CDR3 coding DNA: TGTGCCATCAGTAATCCCGACCGGGACGGCTCCTACGAGCAGTACTTC.

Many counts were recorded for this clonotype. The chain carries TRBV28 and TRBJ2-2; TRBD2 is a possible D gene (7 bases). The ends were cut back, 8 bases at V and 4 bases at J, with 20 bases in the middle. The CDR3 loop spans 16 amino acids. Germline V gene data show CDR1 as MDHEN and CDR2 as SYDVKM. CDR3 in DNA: TGTGCCAGCGCGTCCCTCGGGGGGCGGTCCACCGGGGAGCTGTTTTTT. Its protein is CASASLGGRSTGELFF.

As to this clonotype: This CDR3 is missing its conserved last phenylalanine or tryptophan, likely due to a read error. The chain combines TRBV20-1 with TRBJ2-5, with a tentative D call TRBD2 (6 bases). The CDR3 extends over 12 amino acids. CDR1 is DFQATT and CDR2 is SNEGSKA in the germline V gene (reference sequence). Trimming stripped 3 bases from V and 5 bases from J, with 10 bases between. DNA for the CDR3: TGCAGTGCTAGTAGGGAGGCGGAGACCCAGTACCTC. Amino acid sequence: CSASREAETQYL.